These 4 T cell receptor beta chains were sequenced from one sample in a study of T cell changes during pregnancy in multiple sclerosis. Using immunoSEQ multiplex PCR, the repertoire was profiled, and TCRdb retains in-frame clones only, with some absent. The sample has just under 85,000 clones, about 89% seen once. The material sequenced was peripheral blood, taken in the first trimester of pregnancy. These receptor sequences come from a female donor with multiple sclerosis, enrolled in a pregnancy study.

The count of this clone is one. The genes are TRBV6-5 and TRBJ2-1; D is undetermined. This CDR3 spans 15 amino acids. Trimming cost V 5 bases and J 6 bases, with 17 bases left between them. Germline assignment: CDR1 MNHEY and CDR2 SVGAGI. CDR3 DNA sequence: TGTGCCAGCAGTACATACCCCGAGGCTAGCAATGAGCAGTTCTTC. It translates to CASSTYPEASNEQFF.

This chain uses TRBV28 with TRBJ2-5; 7 nucleotides line up with TRBD1. CDR3 size: 13 residues. The germline V gene encodes CDR1 MDHEN and CDR2 SYDVKM. The V gene end was trimmed by 6 bases and the J gene end by 5 bases; junction bases not matched to a gene: 6. Here the CDR3 DNA reads TGTGCCAGCAGCCCGACAGGGCGGGAGACCCAGTACTTC. Its protein product is CASSPTGRETQYF.

The CDR3: CASSSGLAVHYEQYF. CDR3 nucleotide sequence: TGTGCCAGCAGCTCTGGACTAGCGGTCCACTACGAGCAGTACTTC. V is TRBV11-2 and J is TRBJ2-7, with 10 bases aligning to TRBD2. CDR1 is SGHAT and CDR2 is FQNNGV in the germline V gene. The CDR3 loop spans 15 amino acids. The trim removed 4 bases at V and 3 bases at J, leaving 6 bases unmatched.

A single count supports this clone. CDR3 sequence reads: CSARVRVGYTF. DNA of the CDR3: TGCAGTGCTAGAGTCAGGGTAGGCTACACCTTC. This sequence joins TRBV20-1 and TRBJ1-2; perhaps TRBD1 as D (5 bases). V was trimmed by 1 base and J by 8 bases, leaving 8 bases between them. Germline V gene lookup returns CDR1 DFQATT and CDR2 SNEGSKA (reference sequence). This CDR3 spans 11 amino acids.